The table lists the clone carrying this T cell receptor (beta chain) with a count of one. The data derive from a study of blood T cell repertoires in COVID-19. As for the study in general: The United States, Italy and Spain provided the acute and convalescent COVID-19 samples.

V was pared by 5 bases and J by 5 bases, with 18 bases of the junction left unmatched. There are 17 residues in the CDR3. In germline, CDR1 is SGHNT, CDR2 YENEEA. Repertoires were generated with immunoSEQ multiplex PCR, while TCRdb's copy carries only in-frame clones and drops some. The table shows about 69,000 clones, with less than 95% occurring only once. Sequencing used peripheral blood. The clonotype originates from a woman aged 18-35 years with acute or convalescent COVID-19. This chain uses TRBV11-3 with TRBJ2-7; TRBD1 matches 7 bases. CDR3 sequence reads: CASSTHNPGQIVHEQYF. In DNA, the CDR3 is TGTGCCAGCAGCACGCACAATCCGGGACAGATCGTCCACGAGCAGTACTTC.